The clone carrying this TCR beta chain was picked up many times. Every donor was a healthy Caucasian. The data were obtained in a study of identical twins. The germline CDR1 and CDR2 sequences are SEHNR and FQNEAQ (reference sequence). The CDR3 runs 12 residues. The V end was cut by 3 bases, the J end by 6 bases, with 7 bases between. Using its own MiXCR run on the 5' RACE reads, TCRdb lists one record per CDR3 protein. The data contain about 530,000 distinct CDR3 sequences, nearly 15% of them singletons. This sample also appeared in a second study, on yellow fever vaccine responses in identical twins.

The sample comprised CD4+ T cells sorted from blood. V and J are TRBV7-9 and TRBJ2-3; D unclear. The source of this sequence is a woman between 18 and 29 years old in good health. The CDR3 loop reads CASSFNSDTQYF. For the CDR3, the DNA is TGTGCCAGCAGCTTTAATTCTGATACGCAGTATTTT.